This T cell receptor beta chain was recorded in a study of blood T cell repertoires in COVID-19. Study details: Samples of COVID-19 (acute and convalescent) were obtained from the United States, Italy and Spain. Sources were T cells, B-cell-depleted T cells, or PBMCs; the material itself was cDNA or gDNA.

Per the germline V gene, CDR1 is SGDLS and CDR2 is YYNGEE. V gave up 0 bases and J gave up 4 bases, with 8 bases separating them. The CDR3 length is 14 residues. Only one count was recorded for this clone. Within the sample, other DNA sequences also encode this same CDR3. How the authors handled the data: Cell counts per sample came from amplifying reference gene primers. The protocol was immunoSEQ multiplex PCR, while the TCRdb copy is restricted to in-frame clones and leaves out a portion. V, J and clone size derive from that table, while D and trimming were established from the DNA sequence. The data contain 200,000 to 250,000 clones, around three quarters of them singletons.

This chain joins TRBV9 and TRBJ2-1, with D perhaps matching TRBD2 (6 bases). This receptor was taken from a woman in her sixties or seventies with acute or convalescent COVID-19. The specimen was peripheral blood. This CDR3 is CASSVDGGYNEQFF. The CDR3 region has the DNA TGTGCCAGCAGCGTAGATGGGGGGTACAATGAGCAGTTCTTC. Full variable domain (missing parts from reference TRBV9 and TRBJ2-1): DSGVTQTPKHLITATGQRVTLRCSPRSGDLSVYWYQQSLDQGLQFLIQYYNGEERAKGNILERFSAQQFPDLHSELNLSSLELGDSALYFCASSVDGGYNEQFFGPGTRLTVL.